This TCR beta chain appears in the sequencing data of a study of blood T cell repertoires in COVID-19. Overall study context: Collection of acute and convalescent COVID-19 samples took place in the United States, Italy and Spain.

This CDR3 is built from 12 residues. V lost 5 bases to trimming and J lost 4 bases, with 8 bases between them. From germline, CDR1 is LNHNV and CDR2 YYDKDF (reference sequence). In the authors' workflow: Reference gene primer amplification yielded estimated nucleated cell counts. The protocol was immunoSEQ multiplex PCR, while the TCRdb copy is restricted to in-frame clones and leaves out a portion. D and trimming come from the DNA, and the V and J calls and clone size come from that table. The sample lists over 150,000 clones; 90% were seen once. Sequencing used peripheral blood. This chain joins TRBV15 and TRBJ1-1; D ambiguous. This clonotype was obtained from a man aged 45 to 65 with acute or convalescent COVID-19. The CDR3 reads CATSPRGTEAFF. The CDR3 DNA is TGTGCCACCAGCCCCCGCGGCACTGAAGCTTTCTTT. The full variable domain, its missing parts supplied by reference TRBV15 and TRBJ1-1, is DAMVIQNPRYQVTQFGKPVTLSCSQTLNHNVMYWYQQKSSQAPKLLFHYYDKDFNNEADTPDNFQSRRPNTSFCFLDIRSPGLGDTAMYLCATSPRGTEAFFGQGTRLTVV.